The rows below give T cell receptor beta chains drawn from one sample of a study of shared T cell receptors in the human thymus. Clones were sequenced by immunoSEQ multiplex PCR, and TCRdb holds only the in-frame ones, with some missing. The sample contains just under 550,000 clones, around 78% of which appear only once. A further study also used this sample, focusing on human thymus T cells.

Sequencing was done on a sample of thymocytes. These receptor sequences come from a boy younger than two with a congenital heart defect. CDR3s leave out the opening cysteine and the closing phenylalanine or tryptophan. Fields, in order: V gene, J gene, clone size, CDR3 protein. Size values are once, few and many counts, or a class for expanded clones, and some rows have none.

>TRBV19|TRBJ1-2|few
ASSPRQGGSYGYT
>TRBV12-5|TRBJ1-2|NA
ASGSGTGTNYGYT
>TRBV23-1|TRBJ2-1|NA
ASSQLAGREAYNEQF
>TRBV15|TRBJ2-5|NA
ATSRDGREDQETQY
>TRBV30|TRBJ2-5|few
AWMEGPQETQY
>TRBV30|TRBJ2-7|NA
AWSVRNEVGYEQY
>TRBV21-1|TRBJ1-1|NA
ASSKGGQENTEAF
>TRBV25-1|TRBJ2-2|NA
ASSEGSENTGELF
>TRBV5-1|TRBJ2-7|NA
ASSFLERELSHEQY
>TRBV28|TRBJ2-5|NA
ASSTHRDPETQY
>TRBV7-9|TRBJ2-7|NA
ASSHGGRNEQY
>TRBV19|TRBJ2-7|NA
ASSPRLVSEQY
>TRBV15|TRBJ2-2|NA
ATSPLKREGSTGELF
>TRBV25-1|TRBJ1-4|NA
ASLQGAGEKLF
>TRBV5-1|TRBJ2-1|NA
ASSLANCASSYNEQF
>TRBV5-6|TRBJ2-7|NA
ASSRTGLPSSYEQY
>TRBV12-5|TRBJ1-2|few
ASGFRIRDRGQRDYGYT
>TRBV10-3|TRBJ1-2|NA
AISESGLGGRAYGYT
>TRBV5-1|TRBJ2-7|NA
ASSSRLAGECGEQY
>TRBV2|TRBJ1-4|NA
ASSEQGDEKLF